Below, 24 T cell receptor beta chains from the same sample are listed, as sequenced in a study of graft-versus-host responses after intestinal transplantation. This table comes from immunoSEQ multiplex PCR, and its TCRdb copy is limited to in-frame clones, with some not included. The sample has about 61,000 clones; 90% to 95% are singletons. These TCRs are of unknown antigen specificity. This material consisted of unstimulated CD4+ T cells sorted from spleen or lymph node cells, taken before transplant. The receptors shown here come from a human donor who was the organ donor for an intestinal transplant.

V is TRBV9 and J is TRBJ2-1; D is possibly TRBD2 (6 bases). Germline values: CDR1 SGDLS, CDR2 YYNGEE. The CDR3 has 15 amino acids. Trimming cost V 3 bases and J 2 bases, with 12 bases left between them. For the CDR3, the DNA is TGTGCCAGCAGCGCGGGACTCCATACCTACAATGAGCAGTTCTTC. Amino acids: CASSAGLHTYNEQFF. The whole variable domain, filled in from reference TRBV9 and TRBJ2-1, reads DSGVTQTPKHLITATGQRVTLRCSPRSGDLSVYWYQQSLDQGLQFLIQYYNGEERAKGNILERFSAQQFPDLHSELNLSSLELGDSALYFCASSAGLHTYNEQFFGPGTRLTVL.

The table lists this clone with a count of one. J is TRBJ1-2 and V is TRBV5-5; TRBD1 matches at 7 bases. This CDR3 region has 15 residues. CDR1 is SGHKS, CDR2 YYEKEE, per germline (reference sequence). V trimming: 6 bases; J trimming: 5 bases; junction bases outside the gene matches: 13. The CDR3 region is CASTPLDREGYGYTF. In DNA, the CDR3 is TGTGCCAGCACCCCCCTAGACAGGGAGGGGTATGGCTACACCTTC.

V usage is TRBV7-6 and J usage is TRBJ2-3, with 13 bases aligning to TRBD2. The CDR3 has 16 amino acids. After removal of 1 base from V and 4 bases from J, the junction contained 2 bases not matched to a gene. The germline V gene encodes CDR1 SGHVS and CDR2 FNYEAQ. The CDR3 DNA is TGTGCCAGCAGCTTAGAACTAGCGGGGGGGCCAGATACGCAGTATTTT. Encoded protein: CASSLELAGGPDTQYF.

The chain employs TRBV6-1 and TRBJ1-6; D is unclear. V shed 3 bases and J shed 8 bases, with 11 bases lying between them. The length of the CDR3 is 14 residues. Germline V gene lookup returns CDR1 MNHNS and CDR2 SASEGT. The chain's CDR3 is CASSDRPSYSPLHF. In DNA form, the CDR3 reads TGTGCCAGCAGTGACCGACCGTCATATTCACCCCTCCACTTT.

This clone is a singleton in its sample. The chain uses TRBV11-2 and TRBJ1-4; D might be TRBD1 (6 bases). The CDR3 is made up of 15 amino acids. CDR1 and CDR2 from the germline V gene are SGHAT and FQNNGV. Trimming took off 5 bases at V and 3 bases at J, with 13 bases between the two ends. CDR3: CASSGAGAANEKLFF. The CDR3 nucleotides are TGTGCCAGCAGCGGGGCAGGGGCAGCTAATGAAAAACTGTTTTTT.

The table lists this clone with a few counts. V usage is TRBV21-1 and J usage is TRBJ1-3. TRBV21-1 is a pseudogene locus. The CDR3 loop spans 14 amino acids. CDR3 amino acids: CASTSIRAGNTIYF. The CDR3 nucleotides read TGTGCCAGCACCTCTATAAGGGCTGGAAACACCATATATTTT.

The V gene is TRBV5-1, the J gene TRBJ2-3; 7 positions agree with TRBD2. The CDR3 consists of 14 residues. Germline CDR1 is SGHRS and CDR2 is YFSETQ. Trimming took 1 base from V and 2 from J; bases not matched to a gene: 1. This CDR3 is CASSLSGATDTQYF. In nucleotides, the CDR3 is TGCGCCAGCAGCTTGAGCGGGGCCACAGATACGCAGTATTTT.

About this clone itself: Compared with germline, one end of the junction differs, possibly owing to a read error. The V and J genes are TRBV11-3 and TRBJ2-1; D is perhaps TRBD1 (5 bases). Germline CDR1 reads SGHNT; CDR2 reads YENEEA. The CDR3 extends over 13 amino acids. The chain's CDR3 is CAGSLDRHNEQFF. The CDR3 DNA reads as TGTGCCGGCAGCTTAGACAGACACAATGAGCAGTTCTTC.

A single count supports this clone. V gene TRBV7-2 combines with J gene TRBJ1-1, with D possibly matching TRBD1 (5 bases). Germline V gene sequence: CDR1 SGHTA, CDR2 FQGNSA. The CDR3 runs to 14 residues. The V end lost 4 bases, the J end lost 3 bases, and 12 bases lay between the germline ends. The CDR3 nucleotides read TGTGCCAGCAGCTCCCTCTCAGGGTACACTGAAGCTTTCTTT. It codes for CASSSLSGYTEAFF.

The chain is built from TRBV7-9 and TRBJ2-3; TRBD1 might be the D (6 bases). The CDR3 is made up of 14 amino acids. V dropped 1 base and J dropped 2 bases, with 7 bases sitting between them. From germline, CDR1 is SEHNR and CDR2 FQNEAQ (reference sequence). CDR3 bases: TGTGCCAGCAGCTTAGGACAGGACACAGATACGCAGTATTTT. Translated: CASSLGQDTDTQYF.

The J gene is TRBJ2-3, the V gene TRBV9, with D possibly TRBD2 on 5 matching bases. Trimming took off 3 bases at V and 4 bases at J, with 15 bases between the two ends. CDR1 is SGDLS, CDR2 YYNGEE, per germline. The CDR3 has 15 amino acids. This chain's CDR3 is CASSELGQRADTQYF. Written as DNA, the CDR3 is TGTGCCAGCAGCGAACTGGGCCAGAGGGCAGATACGCAGTATTTT.

The chain links TRBV4-3 to TRBJ2-3; 9 nucleotides line up with TRBD1. The germline V gene has CDR1 LGHNA and CDR2 YSLEER. The ends lost 3 bases at V and 8 bases at J; junction bases unmatched: 12. This CDR3 has 16 residues. The CDR3 nucleotides read TGCGCCAGCAGCCATGGCGATGGACAGGGGAAAGGTACGCAGTATTTT. It codes for CASSHGDGQGKGTQYF.

The CDR3 nucleotides read TGTGCCAGCAGTGAAGTGGGGGAGCAGTACTTC. Its protein is CASSEVGEQYF. This sequence joins TRBV6-4 and TRBJ2-7; D is uncertain. CDR1 and CDR2 (germline): MRHNA, SNTAGT. The germline V and J ends were trimmed by 3 bases and 7 bases, with 7 bases remaining between them. This CDR3 is 11 amino acids long.

The chain employs TRBV9 and TRBJ2-5; no clear D. V gave up 4 bases and J gave up 5 bases, with 12 bases separating them. The CDR3 loop spans 13 amino acids. Per germline, CDR1 SGDLS and CDR2 YYNGEE. The CDR3 region has the DNA TGTGCCAGCAGCCCGATCGGCCGGGAGACCCAGTACTTC. Protein product: CASSPIGRETQYF.

CDR3 protein: CASSQEWPNSPLHF. The DNA of the CDR3 is TGTGCCAGCAGCCAAGAATGGCCGAATTCACCCCTCCACTTT. This chain uses TRBV14 with TRBJ1-6; D call uncertain. The V end lost 0 bases, the J end lost 7 bases, and 7 bases lay between the germline ends. CDR1 and CDR2 from the germline V gene are SGHDN and FVKESK. This CDR3 has 14 residues.

The chain combines TRBV10-3 with TRBJ2-7; weak D call: TRBD1 (6 bases). V dropped 3 bases and J dropped 0 bases, with 15 bases sitting between them. Germline loops: CDR1 ENHRY, CDR2 SYGVKD. The CDR3 loop spans 16 amino acids. CDR3 region: CAISDYAGVSSYEQYF. The CDR3 bases are TGTGCCATCAGTGATTACGCAGGGGTTAGCTCCTACGAGCAGTACTTC.

The rearrangement links TRBV5-4 to TRBJ2-7, with a possible D match to TRBD1 (5 bases). The CDR3 runs to 12 residues. V lost 5 bases and J 6 bases, leaving 12 bases between the germline ends. Germline lookup yields CDR1 SGHNT and CDR2 YYREEE (reference sequence). The CDR3 coding sequence is TGTGCCAGCAGTCTCAGGGTAGGCGAGCAGTACTTC. It yields the protein CASSLRVGEQYF.

CDR3 protein: CASSYSTTRMQYF. DNA for the CDR3: TGTGCCAGCAGTTACTCGACGACAAGAATGCAGTACTTC. The chain employs TRBV6-5 and TRBJ2-7; D not resolved. The V end lost 0 bases, the J end lost 9 bases, and 12 bases lay between the germline ends. In germline, CDR1 is MNHEY, CDR2 SVGAGI. The CDR3 contains 13 residues.

V usage is TRBV7-6 and J usage is TRBJ2-3; D unclear. The V and J ends lost 2 bases and 5 bases respectively, with 8 bases between them. Germline V lookup: CDR1 SGHVS, CDR2 FNYEAQ. The CDR3 loop spans 13 amino acids. CDR3: CASSLIRGDTQYF. In DNA form, the CDR3 reads TGTGCCAGCAGCTTAATCCGAGGAGATACGCAGTATTTT. The entire variable domain, with the rest obtained from reference TRBV7-6 and TRBJ2-3, is as follows: GAGVSQSPRYKVTKRGQDVALRCDPISGHVSLYWYRQALGQGPEFLTYFNYEAQQDKSGLPNDRFSAERPEGSISTLTIQRTEQRDSAMYRCASSLIRGDTQYFGPGTRLTVL.

The chain is built from TRBV6-5 and TRBJ1-1; D gene uncertain. V lost 3 bases and J 5 bases, leaving 10 bases between the germline ends. The germline V gene encodes CDR1 MNHEY and CDR2 SVGAGI. The length of the CDR3 is 13 residues. CDR3 residues: CASSYSMRTEAFF. CDR3 DNA: TGTGCCAGCAGTTATTCCATGAGGACTGAAGCTTTCTTT.

The chain links TRBV5-1 to TRBJ2-5; no definite D call. Per the germline V gene, CDR1 is SGHRS and CDR2 is YFSETQ. CDR3 length: 14 amino acids. Trimming left V 9 bases short and J 0 bases short, with 15 bases between. The CDR3 protein is CATSTTVNQETQYF. Written as DNA, the CDR3 is TGCGCCACTTCGACAACAGTTAACCAAGAGACCCAGTACTTC.

This chain connects TRBV2 to TRBJ1-3; 8 nucleotides match TRBD1. This CDR3 spans 16 amino acids. The J segment lost 0 bases and the V segment lost 4 bases, leaving 5 bases of the junction unmatched. The germline V gene has CDR1 SNHLY and CDR2 FYNNEI. As DNA, the CDR3 is TGTGCCAGCAGTGGATATGACAGGGGCTCTGGAAACACCATATATTTT. Its protein is CASSGYDRGSGNTIYF.

As concerns this clone: Within the sample, other DNA sequences also encode this same CDR3. The rearrangement joins TRBV19 to TRBJ1-6, with 7 bases that match TRBD1. Germline V gene data show CDR1 as LNHDA and CDR2 as SQIVND (reference sequence). The junction had 12 bases not matched to a gene; V was cut back by 6 bases and J by 7 bases. The CDR3 runs to 16 residues. The DNA of the CDR3 is TGTGCCAGTAGACCGAGGGGGCCGGGGGAGAATTCACCCCTCCACTTT. The encoded protein is CASRPRGPGENSPLHF.

This clone showed up just once. The V call is TRBV7-9, the J call TRBJ2-3; 15 positions match TRBD2. The CDR3 contains 17 residues. Germline loops: CDR1 SEHNR, CDR2 FQNEAQ (reference sequence). V gave up 6 bases and J gave up 3 bases; unmatched junction bases: 7. CDR3 region: CASSRGLAGGPTDTQYF. The CDR3 DNA sequence: TGTGCCAGCAGTCGGGGACTAGCGGGGGGCCCAACAGATACGCAGTATTTT.